Listed below are T cell receptor beta chains from one sample, sequenced in a study of CD8 T cells in Susac syndrome. TCRdb re-analysed the immunoSEQ multiplex PCR reads in MiXCR, keeping a single row per CDR3 protein. The table lists roughly 200,000 distinct CDR3 sequences, under 95% of them singletons. Sequencing input: CD4+ T cells from PBMCs. The receptors here all came from a human donor with Susac syndrome. Each CDR3 is given with its conserved first and last residue. The D gene is left open where the match is weak. Clone size is stated in some rows and not others, as once, few, many or a class when expanded.

j_call | clone_size | d_call | v_call | cdr3_nt | cdr3_aa
TRBJ1-1 | - | - | TRBV6-5 | TGTGCCAGCAGCTACCGGGACCGGGGCTCGGGAGCTTTCTTT | CASSYRDRGSGAFF
TRBJ2-2 | - | - | TRBV7-3 | TGTGCCAGCAGCTCCCCTCCCGGGGAGCTGTTTTTT | CASSSPPGELFF
TRBJ2-3 | - | TRBD2 | TRBV20-1 | TGCAGTGCAGTAGCGGGGGGGCAGGGAGATACGCAGTATTTT | CSAVAGGQGDTQYF
TRBJ2-7 | - | - | TRBV5-4 | TGTGCCAGCAGTTTTGGGACTCTAACCTACGAGCAGTACTTC | CASSFGTLTYEQYF
TRBJ1-4 | - | - | TRBV12-3/TRBV12-4 | TGTGCCAGCAGCCCCGGACAGACTGCAACTAATGAAAAACTGTTTTTT | CASSPGQTATNEKLFF
TRBJ2-2 | - | - | TRBV29-1 | TGCAGCGTTGAAGGGGGAGCTAGCTTCGGCACCGGGGAGCTGTTTTTT | CSVEGGASFGTGELFF
TRBJ1-6 | - | - | TRBV9 | TGTGCCAGCAGCGTAGGGTCGGGGGGACAAAATAATTCACCCCTCCACTTT | CASSVGSGGQNNSPLHF
TRBJ1-5 | - | TRBD1 | TRBV5-6 | TGTGCCAGCAGCACGGGACAGGACTACTACAATCAGCCCCAGCATTTT | CASSTGQDYYNQPQHF
TRBJ1-3 | - | - | TRBV6-6 | TGTGCCAGCAGTTACGCGAAGGGCTCCTCTGGAAACACCATATATTTT | CASSYAKGSSGNTIYF
TRBJ2-3 | few | - | TRBV2 | TGTGCCAGCAGTCGGACGGCTAGCACAGATACGCAGTATTTT | CASSRTASTDTQYF